This T cell receptor beta chain came from a study of human T cells and chemical hapten exposure. Study at large: Minor volume differences among pooled libraries chiefly drove per-sample TCR yield variation.

Notes on the study in general: TCRs at high frequency, those above 1 in 1000, did not change with DPC sensitization.

The library tagged each cDNA molecule with unique molecular identifiers. Methods used by the authors: Samples had a median of approximately 89,000 TCRs, ranging roughly 23,224 to 690,600. From the RACE reads, TCRdb called clonotypes with MiXCR, one entry per CDR3 protein. Clone size and V and J calls follow TCRdb, not the original study. The profile shows around 130,000 distinct CDR3 sequences, approximately 9% of them singletons. The CDR3 is 15 amino acids. J gave up 2 bases and V 0 bases, and 2 bases lay outside the gene matches. Germline CDR1 is SGHRS and CDR2 is YFSETQ. The time point: healthy volunteer bleed at 2 weeks. Total RNA was extracted from unfractionated whole blood. Remarks on this clonotype: Its antigen is unknown.

The material sequenced was whole blood. The chain uses TRBV5-1 and TRBJ2-5, with TRBD1 matching over 9 bases. This receptor was taken from a male donor in good health. Some clones in this sample may be carry-over from other donors' samples. CDR3 loop: CASSLAGQGQETQYF. The CDR3 DNA is TGCGCCAGCAGCTTGGCCGGACAGGGGCAAGAGACCCAGTACTTC.